This entry is about one T cell receptor beta chain. At least ten counts were recorded for this clonotype. Its antigen has not been determined. No base-level quality is on record; no much larger clone is a single base apart. In the germline V gene, CDR1 corresponds to SGHVS and CDR2 to FQNEAQ. Compared with germline, V lacks 1 base and J lacks 2 bases; bases without a gene match: 9. From the cysteine up to the phenylalanine, the CDR3 has a length of 17 residues. Only the CDR3 DNA stays, 51 bases, in frame from base 1. These data belong to a study of T cell repertoires in cytomegalovirus infection (dated by TCRdb to about 2019). For the study in its entirety: Because public TCR beta signatures pointed to carriage of CMV infection together with the matching HLA type, the HLA type of each donor mattered for the analysis.

Broader findings and caveats from the paper: In both this cohort and an independent cohort of approximately 350 donors, the cumulative frequency of public TCR beta family members distinguished carriers of CMV infection plus the relevant HLA type. The ex vivo response was dominated by HLA-C-restricted CMV-specific TCR beta clonotypes, and the single most frequent clonotype in two of eight donors was supplied by these HLA-C-restricted clonotypes.

The sequencer listed for this sample is Illumina HiSeq 1500. TCRdb reprocessing: public reads trimmed at Q25 with fastp, clones called with MiXCR, in-frame beta chains kept. Here each entry gathers all rows of one CDR3 protein and keeps the most common genes and DNA. Recorded for this sample are roughly 630,000 distinct CDR3 sequences; 24% of them occurred a single time. The ten top clones hold 8% of the sample. The source material was CD8+ T cells from PBMCs. The chain is assembled from TRBV7-8 and TRBJ2-3; 7 bases in the middle match TRBD2. This TCR was sampled from a human donor in good health (CMV status not recorded). Some clones in this sample may be carry-over from other donors' samples. This receptor carries the CDR3 CASSLDFETSPTDTQYF. The nucleotide sequence is TGTGCCAGCAGCTTAGATTTCGAGACTAGCCCCACAGATACGCAGTATTTT.